This T cell receptor (beta chain) was documented in a study of long-term antiretroviral therapy in people with HIV. Study-level information: A decade or so separates the oldest specimens from the later 2015 immediate-ART recommendation.

Findings and caveats of the study: Repertoire composition at all time points was dominated by clones that had expanded before ART.

Cryopreserved PBMC numbered about 0.9-11 million per sample before DNA extraction. The germline V gene has CDR1 MDHEN and CDR2 SYDVKM. Germline trimming cut 1 base from V and 4 bases from J; bases unmatched to any gene: 7. CDR3 length: 16 amino acids. Runs used v3.0 of the immunoSEQ assay and were done at survey level. The repertoire was sequenced with immunoSEQ multiplex PCR; TCRdb's copy has only in-frame clones and lacks some. The data show about 6,700 clones, 74% seen once. Remarks on this clone: The antigen is undetermined.

The sequence derives from a man younger than 35 with HIV. The material was unsorted PBMCs, obtained 0.1 years before starting antiretroviral therapy. The chain links TRBV28 to TRBJ1-2, with TRBD1 matching over 9 bases. CDR3 nucleotides: TGTGCCAGCAGTTTATCACCGGGACAGGGAACCTATGGCTACACCTTC. It yields the protein CASSLSPGQGTYGYTF.